This T cell receptor (beta chain) originates from a study of OX40 agonist ivuxolimab in advanced cancers. Study overall: Ivuxolimab is a fully human IgG2 antibody that activates OX40 (CD134).

Blood was sampled at baseline, cycle 4 day 1, and cycle 7 day 1. Study-wide results and caveats: CD4+ T cells averaged fewer expanded clones than CD8+ T cells. Researchers did not establish what antigens the expanded peripheral T cells target.

This CDR3 spans 16 amino acids. In germline, CDR1 is SGHTA, CDR2 FQGNSA. V was pared by 2 bases and J by 7 bases, with 13 bases of the junction left unmatched. TCRdb's copy holds only in-frame clones and misses some; the assay was immunoSEQ multiplex PCR. This sample has around 65,000 clones, with about 91% found just once. Points on this clone: Antigen specificity is unknown.

The J gene is TRBJ2-5, the V gene TRBV7-2; 7 bases are a match to TRBD2. The receptor was derived from an adult with an advanced solid tumor such as melanoma, head and neck, liver or kidney cancer. Here the sequenced sample was CD4+ or CD8+ T cells sorted from blood, taken in a trial of the OX40 agonist ivuxolimab. The CDR3 region has the DNA TGTGCCAGCAGCTTATCCCCAGCGGGATATACGGGGACCCAGTACTTC. It yields the protein CASSLSPAGYTGTQYF.